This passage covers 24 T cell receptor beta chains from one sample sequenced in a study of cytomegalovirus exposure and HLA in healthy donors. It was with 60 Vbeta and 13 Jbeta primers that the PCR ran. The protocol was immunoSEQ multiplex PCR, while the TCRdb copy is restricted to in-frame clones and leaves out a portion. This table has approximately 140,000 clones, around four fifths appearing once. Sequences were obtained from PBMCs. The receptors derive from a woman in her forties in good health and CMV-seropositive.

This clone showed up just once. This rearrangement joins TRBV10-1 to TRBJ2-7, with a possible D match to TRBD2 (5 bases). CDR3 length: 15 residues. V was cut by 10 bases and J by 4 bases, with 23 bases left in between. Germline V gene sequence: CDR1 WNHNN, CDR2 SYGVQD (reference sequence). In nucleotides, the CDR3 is TGCGCCACTCCCCTGGGGAGTACGCCTCTTTACGAGCAGTACTTC. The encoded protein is CATPLGSTPLYEQYF.

The CDR3 spells CASSDSGTGSYEQYF. The DNA for the CDR3 is TGTGCCAGCAGCGACTCCGGGACAGGGAGCTACGAGCAGTACTTC. The chain carries TRBV7-6 and TRBJ2-7, with TRBD1 matching over 9 bases. Germline V CDR1 and CDR2: SGHVS, FNYEAQ. CDR3 size: 15 residues. Trimming cost V 5 bases and J 3 bases; bases outside gene matches: 8.

As DNA, the CDR3 is TGCAGCGTTTGGACTAGCGGGGCCAATGAGCAGTTCTTC. Protein product: CSVWTSGANEQFF. V gene TRBV29-1 combines with J gene TRBJ2-1, with 12 positions matching TRBD2. CDR1 and CDR2 from the germline V gene are SQVTM and ANQGSEA. The CDR3 loop spans 13 amino acids. The V gene end was trimmed by 5 bases and the J gene end by 6 bases; junction bases not matched to a gene: 2.

CDR3 in amino acids: CASSLGAYNEQFF. The CDR3 DNA reads TGTGCCAGCAGTTTGGGGGCATACAATGAGCAGTTCTTC. This rearrangement joins TRBV27 to TRBJ2-1; TRBD1 might be the D (6 bases). V gave up 3 bases and J gave up 4 bases, with 7 bases separating them. Germline V gene lookup returns CDR1 MNHEY and CDR2 SMNVEV (reference sequence). This CDR3 contains 13 residues.

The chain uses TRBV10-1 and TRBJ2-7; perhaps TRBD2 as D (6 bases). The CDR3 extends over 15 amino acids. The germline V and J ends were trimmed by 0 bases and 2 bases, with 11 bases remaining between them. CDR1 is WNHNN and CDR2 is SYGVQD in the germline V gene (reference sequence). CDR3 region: CASSESSSVPYEQYF. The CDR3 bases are TGCGCCAGCAGTGAGTCGTCTAGCGTTCCCTACGAGCAGTACTTC.

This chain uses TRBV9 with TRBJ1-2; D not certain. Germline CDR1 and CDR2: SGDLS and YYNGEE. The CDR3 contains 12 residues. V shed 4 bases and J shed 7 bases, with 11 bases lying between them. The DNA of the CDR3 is TGTGCCAGCAGCACCCAGGAATCTGGCTACACCTTC. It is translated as CASSTQESGYTF.

DNA of the CDR3: TGTGCCAGCAGCAAAGAAGGGCGGGCTGGGGACGAGCAGTACTTC. Its translation is CASSKEGRAGDEQYF. The chain links TRBV7-3 to TRBJ2-7, with D tentatively TRBD2 (5 bases). CDR1 and CDR2 from the germline V gene are SGHTA and FQGTGA. This CDR3 is 15 amino acids long. V lost 5 bases and J lost 5, with 19 bases in between.

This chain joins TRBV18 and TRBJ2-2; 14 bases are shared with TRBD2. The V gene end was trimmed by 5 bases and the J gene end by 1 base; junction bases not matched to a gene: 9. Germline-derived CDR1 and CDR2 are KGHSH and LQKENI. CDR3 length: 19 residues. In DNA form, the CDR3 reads TGTGCCAGCTCAGAGCAAGGGACTAGCGGGAGCCTGAACACCGGGGAGCTGTTTTTT. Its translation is CASSEQGTSGSLNTGELFF.

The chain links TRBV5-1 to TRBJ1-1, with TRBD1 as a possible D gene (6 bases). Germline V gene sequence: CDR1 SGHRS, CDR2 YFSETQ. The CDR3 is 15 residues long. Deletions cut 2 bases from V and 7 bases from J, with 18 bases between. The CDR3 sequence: CASSFRDTSSGEAFF. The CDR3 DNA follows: TGCGCCAGCAGCTTCAGGGACACCTCCTCCGGTGAAGCTTTCTTT.

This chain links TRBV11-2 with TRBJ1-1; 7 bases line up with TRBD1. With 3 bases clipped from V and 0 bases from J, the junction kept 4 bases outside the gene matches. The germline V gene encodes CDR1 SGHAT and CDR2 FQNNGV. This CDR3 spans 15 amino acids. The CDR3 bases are TGTGCCAGCAGCTTGGGGGACAGCATGAACACTGAAGCTTTCTTT. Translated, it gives CASSLGDSMNTEAFF.

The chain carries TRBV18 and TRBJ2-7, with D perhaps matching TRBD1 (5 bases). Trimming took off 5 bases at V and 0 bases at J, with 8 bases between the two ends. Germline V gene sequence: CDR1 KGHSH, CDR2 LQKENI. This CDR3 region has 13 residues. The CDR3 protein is CASSDSSSYEQYF. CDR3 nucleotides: TGTGCCAGCTCAGACAGCAGCTCCTACGAGCAGTACTTC.

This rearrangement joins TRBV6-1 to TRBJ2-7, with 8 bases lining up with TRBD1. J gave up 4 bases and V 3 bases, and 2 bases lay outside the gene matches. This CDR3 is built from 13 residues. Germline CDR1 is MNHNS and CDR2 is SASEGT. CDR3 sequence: CASSDQGAYEQYF. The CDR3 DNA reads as TGTGCCAGCAGTGATCAGGGGGCATACGAGCAGTACTTC.

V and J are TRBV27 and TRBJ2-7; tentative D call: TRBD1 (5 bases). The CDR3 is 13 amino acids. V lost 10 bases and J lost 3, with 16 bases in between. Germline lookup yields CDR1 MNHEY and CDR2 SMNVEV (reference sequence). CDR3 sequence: CATQTDKNYEQYF. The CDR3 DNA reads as TGTGCCACCCAGACAGACAAAAACTACGAGCAGTACTTC.

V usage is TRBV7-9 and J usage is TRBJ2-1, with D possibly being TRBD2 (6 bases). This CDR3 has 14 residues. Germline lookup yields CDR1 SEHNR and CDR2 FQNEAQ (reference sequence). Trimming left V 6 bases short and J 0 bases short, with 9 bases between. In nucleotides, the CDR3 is TGTGCCAGCAGTACCGGGAGCTCCTACAATGAGCAGTTCTTC. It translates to CASSTGSSYNEQFF.

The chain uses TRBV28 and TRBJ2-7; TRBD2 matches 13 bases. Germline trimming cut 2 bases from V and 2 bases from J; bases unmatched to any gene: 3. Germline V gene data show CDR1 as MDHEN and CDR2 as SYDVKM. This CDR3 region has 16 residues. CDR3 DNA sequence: TGTGCCAGCAGTTTAACTAGCGGGAGGGCCCCCTACGAGCAGTACTTC. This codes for CASSLTSGRAPYEQYF.

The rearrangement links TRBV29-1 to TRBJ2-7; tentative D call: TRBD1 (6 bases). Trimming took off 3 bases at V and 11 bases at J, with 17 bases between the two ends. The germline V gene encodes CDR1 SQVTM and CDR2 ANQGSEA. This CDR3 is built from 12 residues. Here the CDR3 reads CSVEDPTGSEYF. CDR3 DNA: TGCAGCGTTGAGGATCCGACAGGTTCAGAGTACTTC.

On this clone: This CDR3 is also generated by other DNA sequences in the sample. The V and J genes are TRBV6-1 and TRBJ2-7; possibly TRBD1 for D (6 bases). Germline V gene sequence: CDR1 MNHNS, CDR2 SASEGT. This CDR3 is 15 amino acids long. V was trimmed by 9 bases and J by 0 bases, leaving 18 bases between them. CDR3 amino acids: CASKKDRRVSYEQYF. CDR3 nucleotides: TGTGCCAGTAAAAAGGACAGACGAGTCTCCTACGAGCAGTACTTC.

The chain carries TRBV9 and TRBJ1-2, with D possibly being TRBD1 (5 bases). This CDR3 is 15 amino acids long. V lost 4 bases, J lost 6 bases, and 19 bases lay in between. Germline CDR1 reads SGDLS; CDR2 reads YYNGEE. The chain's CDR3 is CASSLRGRETHGYTF. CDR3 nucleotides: TGTGCCAGCAGCCTAAGGGGCAGGGAAACCCATGGCTACACCTTC. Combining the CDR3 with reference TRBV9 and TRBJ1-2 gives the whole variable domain DSGVTQTPKHLITATGQRVTLRCSPRSGDLSVYWYQQSLDQGLQFLIQYYNGEERAKGNILERFSAQQFPDLHSELNLSSLELGDSALYFCASSLRGRETHGYTFGSGTRLTVV.

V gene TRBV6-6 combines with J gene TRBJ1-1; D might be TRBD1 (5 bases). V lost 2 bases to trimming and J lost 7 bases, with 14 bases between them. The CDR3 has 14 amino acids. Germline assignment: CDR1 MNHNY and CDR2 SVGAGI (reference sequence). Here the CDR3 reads CASSYTTAAREAFF. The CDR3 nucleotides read TGTGCCAGCAGTTACACGACAGCCGCACGTGAAGCTTTCTTT.

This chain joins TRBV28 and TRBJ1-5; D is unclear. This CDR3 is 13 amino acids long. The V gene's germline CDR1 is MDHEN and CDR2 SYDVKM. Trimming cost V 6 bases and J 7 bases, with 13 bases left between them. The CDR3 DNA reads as TGTGCCAGCAGGGCTATTGAGGGCCAGCCCCAGCATTTT. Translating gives CASRAIEGQPQHF.

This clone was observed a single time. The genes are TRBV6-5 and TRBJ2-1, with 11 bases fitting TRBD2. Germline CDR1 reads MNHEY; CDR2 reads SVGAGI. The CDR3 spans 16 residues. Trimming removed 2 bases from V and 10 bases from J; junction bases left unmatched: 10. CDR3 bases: TGTGCCAGCAGTTACGCCACCGGGACTAGCGGTGCAGAGCAGTTCTTC. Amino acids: CASSYATGTSGAEQFF.

In DNA, the CDR3 is TGTGCCACCAGCAGAGATCATGCAGGGGGCTACGAGCAGTACTTC. Translating it yields CATSRDHAGGYEQYF. The chain carries TRBV15 and TRBJ2-7; 7 nucleotides align to TRBD1. Germline CDR1 is LNHNV and CDR2 is YYDKDF (reference sequence). CDR3 length: 15 residues. With 0 bases clipped from V and 3 bases from J, the junction kept 5 bases outside the gene matches.

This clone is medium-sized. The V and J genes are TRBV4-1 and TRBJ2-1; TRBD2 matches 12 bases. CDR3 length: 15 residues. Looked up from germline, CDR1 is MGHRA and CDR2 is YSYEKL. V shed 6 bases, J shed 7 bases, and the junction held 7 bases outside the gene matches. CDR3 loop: CASRRLAGVLNEQFF. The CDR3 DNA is TGCGCCAGCAGACGACTAGCGGGAGTCTTGAATGAGCAGTTCTTC.

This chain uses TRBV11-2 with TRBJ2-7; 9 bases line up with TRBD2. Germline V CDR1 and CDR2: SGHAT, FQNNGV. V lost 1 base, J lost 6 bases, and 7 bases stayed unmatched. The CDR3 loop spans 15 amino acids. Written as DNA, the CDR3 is TGTGCCAGCAGCTTAGGAGTAGCGGGGGTAGGCGAGCAGTACTTC. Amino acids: CASSLGVAGVGEQYF.